The 20 T cell receptor beta chains below come from one sample, sequenced in a study of radiotherapy plus CTLA-4 blockade in lung cancer. Clones were sequenced by immunoSEQ multiplex PCR, and TCRdb holds only the in-frame ones, with some missing. The sample includes fewer than 55,000 clones, approximately 71% seen only once; the top ten take 2.6%. Material: peripheral blood, obtained from a patient treated with radiotherapy plus ipilimumab. The receptors here all came from a human donor with non-small cell lung cancer whose response to radiotherapy plus ipilimumab could not be evaluated.

V gene TRBV11-2 combines with J gene TRBJ2-3; D might be TRBD2 (6 bases). CDR1 SGHAT and CDR2 FQNNGV come from the germline V gene. The ends were cut back, 5 bases at V and 1 base at J, with 13 bases in the middle. The CDR3 extends over 15 amino acids. CDR3 nucleotides: TGTGCCAGCAGCCTGTGGGCTAGCGGCACAGATACGCAGTATTTT. Protein sequence: CASSLWASGTDTQYF. Full variable domain (missing parts from reference TRBV11-2 and TRBJ2-3): EAGVAQSPRYKIIEKRQSVAFWCNPISGHATLYWYQQILGQGPKLLIQFQNNGVVDDSQLPKDRFSAERLKGVDSTLKIQPAKLEDSAVYLCASSLWASGTDTQYFGPGTRLTVL.

The CDR3 sequence is CASSIRTGGTGELFF. The DNA of the CDR3 is TGTGCCAGTAGTATCAGGACAGGGGGCACCGGGGAGCTGTTTTTT. The V call is TRBV19, the J call TRBJ2-2; 10 bases are a match to TRBD1. The V gene's germline CDR1 is LNHDA and CDR2 SQIVND (reference sequence). CDR3 length equals 15 residues. The V gene end was trimmed by 3 bases and the J gene end by 4 bases; junction bases not matched to a gene: 2. Complete variable domain (other parts from reference TRBV19 and TRBJ2-2): DGGITQSPKYLFRKEGQNVTLSCEQNLNHDAMYWYRQDPGQGLRLIYYSQIVNDFQKGDIAEGYSVSREKKESFPLTVTSAQKNPTAFYLCASSIRTGGTGELFFGEGSRLTVL.

This rearrangement joins TRBV5-5 to TRBJ2-3, with D hard to call. The CDR3 runs 11 residues. The germline V and J ends were trimmed by 0 bases and 9 bases, with 5 bases remaining between them. The V gene's germline CDR1 is SGHKS and CDR2 YYEKEE (reference sequence). The CDR3 protein is CASSLDRTQYF. As DNA, the CDR3 is TGTGCCAGCAGCTTGGATCGGACGCAGTATTTT.

V gene TRBV7-3 combines with J gene TRBJ2-3; maybe TRBD2 (6 bases). Germline V gene data show CDR1 as SGHTA and CDR2 as FQGTGA. The V gene lost 4 bases and the J gene lost 2 bases, with 13 bases spanning the gap. CDR3 size: 15 residues. For the CDR3, the DNA is TGTGCCAGCAGCTCCCGACTAGGGAACACAGATACGCAGTATTTT. This codes for CASSSRLGNTDTQYF. The whole variable domain, remainder taken from reference TRBV7-3 and TRBJ2-3, is GAGVSQTPSNKVTEKGKYVELRCDPISGHTALYWYRQSLGQGPEFLIYFQGTGAADDSGLPNDRFFAVRPEGSVSTLKIQRTERGDSAVYLCASSSRLGNTDTQYFGPGTRLTVL.

The chain has TRBV5-1 and TRBJ1-5; 10 bases are shared with TRBD1. Germline V lookup: CDR1 SGHRS, CDR2 YFSETQ. The length of the CDR3 is 16 residues. Losses at the gene ends were 1 base for V and 4 bases for J; bases not matched to a gene: 5. The CDR3 bases are TGCGCCAGCAGCTTGCACCCGGACAGGGGGAATCAGCCCCAGCATTTT. It encodes CASSLHPDRGNQPQHF.

The J gene is TRBJ2-1, the V gene TRBV11-3, with D tentatively TRBD2 (6 bases). Per the germline V gene, CDR1 is SGHNT and CDR2 is YENEEA. The length of the CDR3 is 14 residues. V was cut by 4 bases and J by 2 bases, with 9 bases left in between. The CDR3 sequence is CASSYGGTYNEQFF. CDR3 nucleotides: TGTGCCAGCAGCTACGGCGGGACCTACAATGAGCAGTTCTTC.

This chain connects TRBV7-9 to TRBJ2-2; 10 bases align to TRBD2. Looked up from germline, CDR1 is SEHNR and CDR2 is FQNEAQ (reference sequence). This CDR3 has 17 residues. The V and J ends lost 5 bases and 4 bases, in that order; junction bases with no gene match: 10. CDR3 sequence reads: CASSPLTSGVVTGELFF. CDR3 sequence (DNA): TGTGCCAGCAGCCCCCTCACTAGCGGGGTTGTCACCGGGGAGCTGTTTTTT.

CDR3 DNA sequence: TGTGCCAGCAGCGCAGCCCCGGGAGCAGGGCGGGAGACCCAGTACTTC. Its translation: CASSAAPGAGRETQYF. V gene TRBV5-6 combines with J gene TRBJ2-5, with a weak D call TRBD2 (6 bases). V was trimmed by 4 bases and J by 5 bases, leaving 21 bases between them. Germline CDR1 and CDR2: SGHDT and YYEEEE. This CDR3 has 16 residues.

This clone has only a few counts. The CDR3 DNA reads TGTGCCAGCAGTCCCCAGCGGGAGAGGGGGACCCAGTACTTC. Translated: CASSPQRERGTQYF. The genes are TRBV27 and TRBJ2-5, with TRBD2 matching over 8 bases. The V gene's germline CDR1 is MNHEY and CDR2 SMNVEV (reference sequence). The CDR3 runs 14 residues. With V trimmed by 5 bases and J by 7 bases, 9 bases remained unmatched.

The genes are TRBV5-5 and TRBJ2-7, with a possible D match to TRBD1 (6 bases). The germline V gene encodes CDR1 SGHKS and CDR2 YYEKEE (reference sequence). V lost 0 bases and J 3 bases, leaving 16 bases between the germline ends. This CDR3 region has 16 residues. The CDR3 reads CASSLEYRQGHYEQYF. For the CDR3, the DNA is TGTGCCAGCAGCTTGGAGTATAGGCAGGGACACTACGAGCAGTACTTC.

The gene calls are TRBV2 and TRBJ1-1, with 10 positions matching TRBD1. The CDR3 contains 14 residues. V dropped 5 bases and J dropped 4; count of bases not matched to a gene: 4. The germline V gene has CDR1 SNHLY and CDR2 FYNNEI. CDR3 sequence reads: CASSIGQGVTEAFF. The CDR3 coding sequence is TGTGCCAGCAGTATCGGACAGGGGGTCACTGAAGCTTTCTTT.

The V gene is TRBV2, the J gene TRBJ2-6, with D maybe TRBD1 (6 bases). The length of the CDR3 is 15 residues. V was pared by 7 bases and J by 2 bases, with 12 bases between. Germline V gene lookup returns CDR1 SNHLY and CDR2 FYNNEI. The CDR3 region has the DNA TGTGCCAGCAATCGCGCAGGGGCTGGGGCCAACGTCCTGACTTTC. This sequence encodes CASNRAGAGANVLTF.

This rearrangement joins TRBV5-8 to TRBJ1-2; 7 nucleotides agree with TRBD1. The CDR3 length is 15 residues. V was clipped by 4 bases and J by 4 bases; unmatched bases: 10. Germline V CDR1 and CDR2: SGHTS, YDEGEE. CDR3 in amino acids: CASSTWLAGGYGYTF. Written as DNA, the CDR3 is TGTGCCAGCAGCACCTGGTTGGCAGGGGGCTATGGCTACACCTTC.

This chain links TRBV7-2 with TRBJ2-3; 12 positions agree with TRBD2. This CDR3 is built from 16 residues. The junction had 4 bases not matched to a gene; V was cut back by 5 bases and J by 1 base. CDR1 is SGHTA, CDR2 FQGNSA, per germline. CDR3 DNA: TGTGCCAGCAGCGGGAGACTAGCGGGAGGCACAGATACGCAGTATTTT. Its translation: CASSGRLAGGTDTQYF.

The chain joins TRBV4-1 to TRBJ2-5; TRBD1 agrees at 7 bases. The closer fit of TRBJ2-7 to the DNA end suggests the J call may be wrong. CDR3 length: 14 residues. Looked up from germline, CDR1 is MGHRA and CDR2 is YSYEKL. The CDR3 DNA reads TGCGCCAGCAGCCAAGGACAGGGTAACTACGAGCAGTACTTC. As protein: CASSQGQGNYEQYF.

Only a few counts were recorded for this clone. A junction boundary mismatches the germline segment, possibly from a read error. The rearrangement uses TRBV7-7 and TRBJ2-1; 9 bases are a match to TRBD1. The CDR3 sequence is 15 residues long. Germline values: CDR1 SSHAT, CDR2 FNYEAQ (reference sequence). The CDR3 protein is CASSPGTGTYNEQFF. The DNA of the CDR3 is TGTGCTAGCAGCCCCGGGACAGGGACCTACAATGAGCAGTTCTTC. Combining the CDR3 with reference TRBV7-7 and TRBJ2-1 gives the whole variable domain GAGVSQSPRYKVTKRGQDVTLRCDPISSHATLYWYQQALGQGPEFLTYFNYEAQPDKSGLPSDRFSAERPEGSISTLTIQRTEQRDSAMYRCASSPGTGTYNEQFFGPGTRLTVL.

The chain couples TRBV23-1 to TRBJ1-6; D not certain. TRBV23-1 belongs to the ORF category, with a function that is uncertain. V was trimmed by 4 bases and J by 7 bases, leaving 11 bases between them. This CDR3 is 14 amino acids long. The CDR3: CASSPLVFNSPLHF. CDR3 DNA sequence: TGCGCCAGCAGTCCCCTCGTCTTCAATTCACCCCTCCACTTT.

The genes are TRBV5-1 and TRBJ2-7, with 7 nucleotides matching TRBD2. Per germline, CDR1 SGHRS and CDR2 YFSETQ. J gave up 2 bases and V 0 bases, and 5 bases lay outside the gene matches. The CDR3 totals 15 residues. CDR3 nucleotides: TGCGCCAGCAGCTTGGCCGGCGGGGGAACCTACGAGCAGTACTTC. Encoded protein: CASSLAGGGTYEQYF.

The chain links TRBV4-1 to TRBJ2-1; no reliable D call. V lost 4 bases, J lost 0 bases, and 13 bases lay in between. The CDR3 contains 16 residues. The germline gives CDR1 MGHRA, CDR2 YSYEKL. The CDR3 is CASSPRPESSYNEQFF. The CDR3, as DNA: TGCGCCAGCAGCCCCCGCCCCGAGAGCTCCTACAATGAGCAGTTCTTC.

The rearrangement joins TRBV30 to TRBJ2-1, with TRBD1 matching over 8 bases. CDR3 length: 15 amino acids. V shed 1 base, J shed 10 bases, and the junction held 12 bases outside the gene matches. The germline V gene has CDR1 GTSNPN and CDR2 SVGIG (reference sequence). CDR3: CAWSGGQGRRGEQFF. As DNA, the CDR3 is TGTGCCTGGAGTGGTGGACAGGGACGTCGGGGGGAGCAGTTCTTC.